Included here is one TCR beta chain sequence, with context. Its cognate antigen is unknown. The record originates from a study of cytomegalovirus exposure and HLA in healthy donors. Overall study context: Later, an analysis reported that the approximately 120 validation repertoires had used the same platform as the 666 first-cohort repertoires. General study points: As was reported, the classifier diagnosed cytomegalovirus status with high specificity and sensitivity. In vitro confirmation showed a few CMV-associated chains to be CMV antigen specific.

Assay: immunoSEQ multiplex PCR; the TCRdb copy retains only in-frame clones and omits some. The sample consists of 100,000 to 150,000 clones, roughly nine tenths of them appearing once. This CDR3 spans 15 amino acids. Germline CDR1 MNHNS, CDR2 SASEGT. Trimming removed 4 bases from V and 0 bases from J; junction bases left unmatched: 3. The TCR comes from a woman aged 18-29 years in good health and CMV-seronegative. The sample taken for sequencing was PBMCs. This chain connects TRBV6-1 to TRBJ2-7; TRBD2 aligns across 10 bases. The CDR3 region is CASSVTSGNSYEQYF. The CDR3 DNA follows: TGTGCCAGCAGTGTTACTAGCGGGAACTCCTACGAGCAGTACTTC.